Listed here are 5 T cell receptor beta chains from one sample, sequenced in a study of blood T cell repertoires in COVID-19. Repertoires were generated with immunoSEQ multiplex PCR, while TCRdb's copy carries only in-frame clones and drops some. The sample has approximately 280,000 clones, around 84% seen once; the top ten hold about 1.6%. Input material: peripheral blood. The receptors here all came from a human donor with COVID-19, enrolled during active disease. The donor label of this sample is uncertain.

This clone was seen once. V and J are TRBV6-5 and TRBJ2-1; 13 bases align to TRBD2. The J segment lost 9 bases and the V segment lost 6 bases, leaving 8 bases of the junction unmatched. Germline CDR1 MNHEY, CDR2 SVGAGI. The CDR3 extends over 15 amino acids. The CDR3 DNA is TGTGCCAGCAGGCCCGGACTAGCGGGAGCGGTTGAGCAGTTCTTC. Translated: CASRPGLAGAVEQFF.

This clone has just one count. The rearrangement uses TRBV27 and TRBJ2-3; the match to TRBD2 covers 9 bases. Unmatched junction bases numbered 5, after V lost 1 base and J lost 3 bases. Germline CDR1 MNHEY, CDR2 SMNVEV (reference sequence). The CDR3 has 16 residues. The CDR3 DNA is TGTGCCAGCAGTTTATACGGGACTAGCCCAACAGATACGCAGTATTTT. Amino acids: CASSLYGTSPTDTQYF.

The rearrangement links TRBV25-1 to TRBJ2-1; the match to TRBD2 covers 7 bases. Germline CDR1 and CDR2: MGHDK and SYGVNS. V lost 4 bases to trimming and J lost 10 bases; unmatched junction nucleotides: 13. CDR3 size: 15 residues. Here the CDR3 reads CASSGQAWGGNEQFF. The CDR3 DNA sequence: TGTGCCAGCAGTGGACAAGCCTGGGGGGGAAACGAGCAGTTCTTC.

CDR3 DNA sequence: TGTGCCAGCAGCTTAGGGGGACAGGATGGCTACACCTTC. Protein product: CASSLGGQDGYTF. This chain uses TRBV7-2 with TRBJ1-2, with 8 bases identical to TRBD1. The germline gives CDR1 SGHTA, CDR2 FQGNSA. The CDR3 contains 13 residues. Unmatched junction bases numbered 1, after V lost 1 base and J lost 6 bases. Supplemented by reference TRBV7-2 and TRBJ1-2, the full variable domain reads GAGVSQSPSNKVTEKGKDVELRCDPISGHTALYWYRQSLGQGLEFLIYFQGNSAPDKSGLPSDRFSAERTGGSVSTLTIQRTQQEDSAVYLCASSLGGQDGYTFGSGTRLTVV.

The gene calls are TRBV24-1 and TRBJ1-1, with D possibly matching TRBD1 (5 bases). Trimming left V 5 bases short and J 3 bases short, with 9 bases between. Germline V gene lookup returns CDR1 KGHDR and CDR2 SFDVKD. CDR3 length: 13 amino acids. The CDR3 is CATSGQGHTEAFF. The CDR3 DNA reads TGTGCCACCAGTGGTCAGGGCCACACTGAAGCTTTCTTT.